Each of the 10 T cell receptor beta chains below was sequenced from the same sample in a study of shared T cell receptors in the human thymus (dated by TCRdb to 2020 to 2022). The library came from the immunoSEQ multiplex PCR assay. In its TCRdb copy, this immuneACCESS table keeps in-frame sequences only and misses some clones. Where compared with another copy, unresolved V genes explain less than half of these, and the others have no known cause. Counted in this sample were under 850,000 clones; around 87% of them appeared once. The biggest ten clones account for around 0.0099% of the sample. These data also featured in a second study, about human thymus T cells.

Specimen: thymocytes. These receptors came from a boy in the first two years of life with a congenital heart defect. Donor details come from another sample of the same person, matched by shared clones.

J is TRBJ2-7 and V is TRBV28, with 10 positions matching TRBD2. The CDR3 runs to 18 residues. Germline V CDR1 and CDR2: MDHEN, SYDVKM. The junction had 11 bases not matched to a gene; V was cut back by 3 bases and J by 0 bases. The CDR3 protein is CASSFLRWSGRGSYEQYF. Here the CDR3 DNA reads TGTGCCAGCAGTTTCTTACGATGGAGCGGGAGGGGCTCCTACGAGCAGTACTTC.

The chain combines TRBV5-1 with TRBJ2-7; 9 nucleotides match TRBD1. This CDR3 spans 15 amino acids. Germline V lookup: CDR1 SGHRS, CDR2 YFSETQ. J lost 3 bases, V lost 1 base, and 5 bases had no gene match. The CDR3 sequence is CASSLWTGAYYEQYF. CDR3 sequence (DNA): TGCGCCAGCAGCTTGTGGACAGGGGCTTACTACGAGCAGTACTTC.

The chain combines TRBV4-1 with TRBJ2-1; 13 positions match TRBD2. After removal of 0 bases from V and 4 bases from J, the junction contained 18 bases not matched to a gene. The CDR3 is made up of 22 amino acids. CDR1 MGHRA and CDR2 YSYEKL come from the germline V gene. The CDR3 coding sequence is TGCGCCAGCAGCCAAGATAGGGCGGGACTAGCGGGAACTGTAACCGCTTACAATGAGCAGTTCTTC. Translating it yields CASSQDRAGLAGTVTAYNEQFF.

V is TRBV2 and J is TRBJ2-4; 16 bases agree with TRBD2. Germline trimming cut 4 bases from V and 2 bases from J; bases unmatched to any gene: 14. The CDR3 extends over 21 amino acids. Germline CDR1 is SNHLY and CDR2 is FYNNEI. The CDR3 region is CASSVLSGTSGRAGTKNIQYF. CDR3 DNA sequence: TGTGCCAGCAGTGTTCTTTCCGGGACTAGCGGGAGGGCCGGGACCAAAAACATTCAGTACTTC.

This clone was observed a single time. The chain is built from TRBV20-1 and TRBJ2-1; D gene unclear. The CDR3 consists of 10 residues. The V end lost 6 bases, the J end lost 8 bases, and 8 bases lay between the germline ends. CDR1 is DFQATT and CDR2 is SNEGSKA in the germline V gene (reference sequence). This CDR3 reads CSAVADEQFF. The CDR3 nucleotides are TGCAGTGCAGTAGCCGATGAGCAGTTCTTC.

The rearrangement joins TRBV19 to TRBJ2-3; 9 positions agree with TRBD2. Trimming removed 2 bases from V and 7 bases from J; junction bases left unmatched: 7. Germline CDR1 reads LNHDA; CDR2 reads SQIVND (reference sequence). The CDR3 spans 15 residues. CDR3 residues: CASSIPAGGPNTQYF. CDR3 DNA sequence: TGTGCCAGTAGTATACCAGCGGGAGGCCCGAATACGCAGTATTTT.

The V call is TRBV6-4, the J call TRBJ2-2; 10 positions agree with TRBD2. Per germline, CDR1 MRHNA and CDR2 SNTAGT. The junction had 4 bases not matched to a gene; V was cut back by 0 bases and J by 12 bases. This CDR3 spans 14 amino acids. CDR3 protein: CASSDSGLAAKLFF. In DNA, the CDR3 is TGTGCCAGCAGTGACTCCGGACTAGCGGCCAAGCTGTTTTTT.

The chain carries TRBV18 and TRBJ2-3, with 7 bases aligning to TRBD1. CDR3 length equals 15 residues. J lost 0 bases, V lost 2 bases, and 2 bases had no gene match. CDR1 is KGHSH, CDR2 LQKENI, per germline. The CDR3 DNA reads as TGTGCCAGCTCACCAAGGGACAGAAGCACAGATACGCAGTATTTT. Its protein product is CASSPRDRSTDTQYF. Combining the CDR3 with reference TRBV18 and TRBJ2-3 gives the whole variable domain NAGVMQNPRHLVRRRGQEARLRCSPMKGHSHVYWYRQLPEEGLKFMVYLQKENIIDESGMPKERFSAEFPKEGPSILRIQQVVRGDSAAYFCASSPRDRSTDTQYFGPGTRLTVL.

For the CDR3, the DNA is TGTGCCAGCAGTTGGGGGACAGGGGTCACCAATGGGGATGAGCAGTTCTTC. Its translation is CASSWGTGVTNGDEQFF. The gene calls are TRBV27 and TRBJ2-1; the match to TRBD1 covers 10 bases. Germline values: CDR1 MNHEY, CDR2 SMNVEV (reference sequence). CDR3 size: 17 residues. The ends lost 4 bases at V and 8 bases at J; junction bases unmatched: 14.

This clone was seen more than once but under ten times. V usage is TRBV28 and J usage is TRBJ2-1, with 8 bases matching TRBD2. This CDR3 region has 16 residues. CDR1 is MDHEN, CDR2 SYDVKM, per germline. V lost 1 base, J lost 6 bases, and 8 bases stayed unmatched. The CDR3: CASSLFSGEGGNEQFF. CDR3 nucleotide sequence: TGTGCCAGCAGTTTATTTAGCGGGGAGGGTGGCAATGAGCAGTTCTTC.